The 20 T cell receptor beta chains below all came from one sample that was sequenced in a study of glioma-infiltrating T cells. Amplification of TCR alpha and beta CDR3 regions from RNA used iRepertoire nested multiplex PCR. TCRdb reprocessed the multiplex PCR reads with MiXCR, giving one entry per CDR3 protein. The sample includes around 170,000 distinct CDR3 sequences, about 46% seen only once; the top ten take 4% to 6.5%. The sequenced sample was glioma tissue, nonneoplastic brain tissue, or PBMCs (not recorded which). The receptors stem from a human donor with low-grade glioma or glioblastoma, undergoing nonglioma brain surgery, or in good health (not recorded which).

About this clonotype itself: Germline and junction disagree at one end, which may indicate a read error. The CDR3 here is CASSEGDTGRYSF. DNA of the CDR3: TGTGCCAGCAGTGAGGGGGACACGGGCCGCTACAGCTTC. The rearrangement uses TRBV7-9 and TRBJ1-2, with a tentative D call TRBD1 (6 bases). Germline lookup yields CDR1 SEHNR and CDR2 FQNEAQ (reference sequence). This CDR3 region has 13 residues.

The chain uses TRBV7-2 and TRBJ2-1, with a possible D match to TRBD1 (5 bases). Trimming shortened V by 3 bases and J by 8 bases, and 11 bases separated the two germline ends. The CDR3 extends over 13 amino acids. Per germline, CDR1 SGHTA and CDR2 FQGNSA. The CDR3 loop reads CASSLQGSDEQFF. The CDR3 bases are TGTGCCAGCAGCTTGCAGGGCTCGGATGAGCAGTTCTTC.

This clonotype was counted ten times or more. The V and J genes are TRBV7-2 and TRBJ2-2; no definite D call. V shed 5 bases and J shed 6 bases, with 16 bases lying between them. The CDR3 covers 15 residues. Germline CDR1 reads SGHTA; CDR2 reads FQGNSA. The CDR3 reads CASSILRSSAGELFF. CDR3 sequence (DNA): TGTGCCAGCAGCATTCTAAGGAGTTCGGCCGGGGAGCTGTTTTTT. Complete variable domain (other parts from reference TRBV7-2 and TRBJ2-2): GAGVSQSPSNKVTEKGKDVELRCDPISGHTALYWYRQSLGQGLEFLIYFQGNSAPDKSGLPSDRFSAERTGGSVSTLTIQRTQQEDSAVYLCASSILRSSAGELFFGEGSRLTVL.

This clonotype appeared once. A single base separates this from a much larger clone, so it may be a read error. The chain couples TRBV28 to TRBJ2-7; possibly TRBD1 or TRBD2 for D (5 bases each). Trimming pared 5 bases from V and 0 bases from J, leaving 11 bases between. This CDR3 contains 14 residues. Germline CDR1 MDHEN, CDR2 SYDVKM. The DNA for the CDR3 is TGTGCCAGCAGTAAGGGACCGCCCTCCTACGAGCAGTACTTC. This encodes CASSKGPPSYEQYF.

Ten or more counts support this clonotype. This chain joins TRBV15 and TRBJ2-7; 12 nucleotides line up with TRBD1. CDR3 length equals 14 residues. V trimming: 5 bases; J trimming: 7 bases; junction bases outside the gene matches: 6. Looked up from germline, CDR1 is LNHNV and CDR2 is YYDKDF (reference sequence). The CDR3 sequence: CATSFRDRGLEQYF. The CDR3 coding sequence is TGTGCCACCAGCTTCCGGGACAGGGGGCTAGAGCAGTACTTC.

This clonotype was seen many times. The CDR3 reads CASSADRENNSPLHF. DNA of the CDR3: TGCGCCAGCAGCGCCGACAGGGAGAATAATTCACCCCTCCACTTT. This chain links TRBV5-1 with TRBJ1-6; TRBD1 aligns across 7 bases. The germline gives CDR1 SGHRS, CDR2 YFSETQ. CDR3 size: 15 residues. V shed 4 bases, J shed 5 bases, and the junction held 6 bases outside the gene matches.

This clonotype was detected many times. The rearrangement joins TRBV27 to TRBJ2-5; D ambiguous. CDR3 length: 12 amino acids. Trimming stripped 4 bases from V and 1 base from J, with 4 bases between. Germline V gene lookup returns CDR1 MNHEY and CDR2 SMNVEV (reference sequence). The CDR3 here is CASSYSQETQYF. CDR3 coding DNA: TGTGCCAGCAGTTACTCCCAAGAGACCCAGTACTTC.

Comments on this clonotype: This could be a read error, since a much larger clone is one nucleotide away. The V call is TRBV27, the J call TRBJ2-1, with D possibly being TRBD1 (6 bases). The CDR3 is made up of 15 amino acids. The ends were cut back, 6 bases at V and 10 bases at J, with 22 bases in the middle. From germline, CDR1 is MNHEY and CDR2 SMNVEV (reference sequence). The CDR3 coding sequence is TGTGCCAGCAGGGGGGCGACCGATCTAACCTACGAGCAGTTCTTC. Translation: CASRGATDLTYEQFF.

Here the CDR3 DNA reads TGTGCCAGCAGCTCGGGGACAGGGGGCGGGGAGCAGTACTTC. The encoded protein is CASSSGTGGGEQYF. J is TRBJ2-7 and V is TRBV7-2; 12 bases are shared with TRBD1. Trimming cost V 4 bases and J 7 bases; bases outside gene matches: 5. The germline CDR1 and CDR2 sequences are SGHTA and FQGNSA. The CDR3 has 14 amino acids.

This clonotype was counted only a few times. Given a much more abundant clone one base away, this may be a read error. The chain is built from TRBV6-6 and TRBJ2-5; 7 nucleotides agree with TRBD2. CDR3 length: 15 amino acids. V lost 5 bases and J lost 2; bases outside the gene matches: 8. The germline gives CDR1 MNHNY, CDR2 SVGAGI (reference sequence). CDR3 bases: TGTGCCAGCAGTACTCCGGGAGGCAGACAAGAGACCCAGTACTTC. This gives the protein CASSTPGGRQETQYF.

This clonotype showed up many times. The chain links TRBV7-6 to TRBJ1-6; D is unresolved. The V gene lost 5 bases and the J gene lost 4 bases, with 15 bases spanning the gap. This CDR3 comprises 16 residues. Germline CDR1 is SGHVS and CDR2 is FNYEAQ. The CDR3 loop reads CASSPTARGYNSPLHF. DNA for the CDR3: TGTGCCAGCAGCCCCACCGCCCGGGGATATAATTCACCCCTCCACTTT.

This clonotype was recorded many times. The chain has TRBV24-1 and TRBJ2-5; D is undetermined. The CDR3 contains 13 residues. Trimming shortened V by 5 bases and J by 3 bases, and 9 bases separated the two germline ends. Germline V lookup: CDR1 KGHDR, CDR2 SFDVKD. CDR3 in amino acids: CATSARTKETQYF. The CDR3, as DNA: TGTGCCACCAGTGCACGGACCAAAGAGACCCAGTACTTC.

This clonotype occurred many times. Written as DNA, the CDR3 is TGTGCTAGTGCCCGGGAGGGGGAGACCCAGTACTTC. Translating it yields CASAREGETQYF. The J gene is TRBJ2-5, the V gene TRBV12-5, with 8 bases aligning to TRBD2. Germline V CDR1 and CDR2: LGHNT, FRNRAP. The trim removed 7 bases at V and 5 bases at J, leaving 3 bases unmatched. The CDR3 spans 12 residues.

This clonotype was detected only a few times. This chain joins TRBV5-1 and TRBJ2-1; possibly TRBD1 for D (7 bases). CDR1 is SGHRS and CDR2 is YFSETQ in the germline V gene. This CDR3 is built from 15 residues. V lost 4 bases and J lost 4, with 15 bases in between. In DNA form, the CDR3 reads TGCGCCAGCAGCCGCGGGACAGAGAGGTACAATGAGCAGTTCTTC. It specifies CASSRGTERYNEQFF.

The sample holds a few counts of this clonotype. The CDR3 coding sequence is TGTGCCAGCTTACCTAGCGGGAGAGACTTATACAATGAGCAGTTCTTC. As protein: CASLPSGRDLYNEQFF. V is TRBV2 and J is TRBJ2-1; TRBD2 agrees at 10 bases. The V and J ends lost 8 bases and 4 bases, in that order; junction bases with no gene match: 11. Germline V gene data show CDR1 as SNHLY and CDR2 as FYNNEI. The CDR3 sequence is 16 residues long.

This clonotype was found a few times. This chain joins TRBV3-1 and TRBJ1-1, with TRBD1 matching over 7 bases. V lost 5 bases and J lost 0; bases outside the gene matches: 9. Germline V gene sequence: CDR1 LGHDT, CDR2 YNNKEL (reference sequence). The CDR3 runs to 16 residues. The CDR3 reads CASSLRAGTVNTEAFF. CDR3 nucleotide sequence: TGTGCCAGCAGCTTAAGAGCCGGGACAGTGAACACTGAAGCTTTCTTT.

The chain employs TRBV28 and TRBJ1-2; maybe TRBD1 (6 bases). V was pared by 2 bases and J by 3 bases, with 10 bases between. CDR1 and CDR2 (germline): MDHEN, SYDVKM. CDR3 size: 14 residues. The CDR3, as DNA: TGTGCCAGCAGTTTAGGGGGCGCGGACTATGGCTACACCTTC. Translation gives CASSLGGADYGYTF.

This clonotype was observed many times. The chain joins TRBV28 to TRBJ2-3; possibly TRBD1 or TRBD2 for D (5 bases each). The V end was cut by 5 bases, the J end by 3 bases, with 15 bases between. The CDR3 is 15 residues long. Per germline, CDR1 MDHEN and CDR2 SYDVKM. CDR3 in DNA: TGTGCCAGCAGTACGGTAAGGGACGGAACAGATACGCAGTATTTT. It encodes CASSTVRDGTDTQYF. The entire variable domain, with the rest obtained from reference TRBV28 and TRBJ2-3, is as follows: DVKVTQSSRYLVKRTGEKVFLECVQDMDHENMFWYRQDPGLGLRLIYFSYDVKMKEKGDIPEGYSVSREKKERFSLILESASTNQTSMYLCASSTVRDGTDTQYFGPGTRLTVL.

The chain combines TRBV7-9 with TRBJ2-7; TRBD2 matches 13 bases. This CDR3 contains 15 residues. The germline CDR1 and CDR2 sequences are SEHNR and FQNEAQ (reference sequence). V lost 4 bases to trimming and J lost 3 bases; unmatched junction nucleotides: 3. CDR3: CASSYGTSGVYEQYF. The CDR3 DNA reads as TGTGCCAGCAGCTACGGGACTAGCGGGGTCTACGAGCAGTACTTC.

This clonotype was picked up a small number of times. A read error is possible here, since a much larger clone lies one base away. The chain links TRBV28 to TRBJ2-7; D is ambiguous. The CDR3 sequence is 14 residues long. Germline CDR1 is MDHEN and CDR2 is SYDVKM. V lost 3 bases and J 0 bases, leaving 9 bases between the germline ends. CDR3 DNA sequence: TGTGCCAGCAGTTTGCCCTGGAGCTCCTACGAGCAGTACTTC. It translates to CASSLPWSSYEQYF. The entire variable domain, with the rest obtained from reference TRBV28 and TRBJ2-7, is as follows: DVKVTQSSRYLVKRTGEKVFLECVQDMDHENMFWYRQDPGLGLRLIYFSYDVKMKEKGDIPEGYSVSREKKERFSLILESASTNQTSMYLCASSLPWSSYEQYFGPGTRLTVT.